Listed below are T cell receptor beta chains from one sample, sequenced in a study of T-cell reconstitution after alpha-beta-depleted transplantation in children. TCRdb reanalysed the PCR reads using MiXCR and keeps one entry per CDR3 protein. The sample contains around 480,000 distinct CDR3 sequences, less than 35% of which appear only once. The material was PBMCs from the stem cell graft donor, obtained from the stem cell graft. The receptors were sampled from a human donor who donated a stem cell graft to a child with aplastic anemia. Both conserved end residues are part of each CDR3. D genes are given only for firm matches. Size is stated for part of the rows, as once, few or many counts, or as a class when the clone is expanded.

CDR3 protein	CDR3 DNA	V gene	J gene	clone size	D gene
CAISEPGGPKKDQFF	TGTGCCATCAGTGAACCTGGGGGCCCGAAGAAGGATCAGTTCTTC	TRBV10-3	TRBJ2-1	NA	NA
CASSYSRREGEKLFF	TGTGCCAGCAGTTACTCGAGGAGGGAAGGAGAAAAACTGTTTTTT	TRBV6-5	TRBJ1-4	NA	NA
CATSDPTGPQHF	TGTGCCACCAGTGATCCCACTGGCCCCCAGCATTTT	TRBV24-1	TRBJ1-5	NA	NA
CASTSGTSYEQYF	TGTGCCAGCACTAGCGGGACCTCCTACGAGCAGTACTTC	TRBV12-3/TRBV12-4	TRBJ2-7	once	TRBD2
CSAKTTNEKLFF	TGCAGCGCTAAAACAACTAATGAAAAACTGTTTTTT	TRBV29-1	TRBJ1-4	NA	NA
CATSDWGQGSNTGELFF	TGTGCCACCAGTGACTGGGGACAGGGCTCCAACACCGGGGAGCTGTTTTTT	TRBV24-1	TRBJ2-2	few	TRBD1
CASKYCTDLNTEAFF	TGTGCCAGCAAATACTGTACAGACCTGAACACTGAAGCTTTCTTT	TRBV6-5	TRBJ1-1	few	NA
CATRDAGTSGTEAFF	TGTGCCACCAGGGACGCGGGGACGAGTGGCACTGAAGCTTTCTTT	TRBV24-1	TRBJ1-1	few	NA
CASSLMRGTEAFF	TGTGCCAGCAGCCTTATGAGGGGTACTGAAGCTTTCTTT	TRBV3-1	TRBJ1-1	few	NA
CASSSLAKSTDTQYF	TGTGCCAGCAGCTCGCTAGCGAAAAGCACAGATACGCAGTATTTT	TRBV7-2	TRBJ2-3	few	NA
CASSYSVVQNEKLFF	TGTGCCAGCAGTTACTCGGTGGTTCAGAATGAAAAACTGTTTTTT	TRBV6-5	TRBJ1-4	few	NA
CASSRDGATNEKLFF	TGTGCCAGCAGTCGGGACGGGGCAACTAATGAAAAACTGTTTTTT	TRBV6-2/TRBV6-3	TRBJ1-4	once	NA
CASSLNQGVTEAFF	TGCGCCAGCAGCTTGAACCAGGGTGTCACTGAAGCTTTCTTT	TRBV5-1	TRBJ1-1	few	NA
CASSESTTRPIYGYTF	TGCGCCAGCAGTGAGTCGACAACACGACCTATCTATGGCTACACCTTC	TRBV10-1	TRBJ1-2	NA	NA
CASSGTGNQPQHF	TGTGCCAGCAGTGGGACAGGGAATCAGCCCCAGCATTTT	TRBV19	TRBJ1-5	many	TRBD1
CASTPGSPLHF	TGTGCCAGCACCCCGGGCTCACCCCTCCACTTT	TRBV7-9	TRBJ1-6	NA	NA
CASSVGREYGTQYF	TGTGCCAGCAGCGTAGGGCGGGAGTATGGGACCCAGTACTTC	TRBV9	TRBJ2-5	NA	TRBD2
CAWSEGRMNQPQHF	TGTGCCTGGAGTGAGGGGCGGATGAATCAGCCCCAGCATTTT	TRBV30	TRBJ1-5	NA	NA
CASRLRGVGYGYTF	TGTGCCAGTAGGCTCAGGGGCGTTGGGTATGGCTACACCTTC	TRBV19	TRBJ1-2	NA	NA
CSVDTEYGYTF	TGCAGCGTTGACACTGAGTATGGCTACACCTTC	TRBV29-1	TRBJ1-2	NA	NA